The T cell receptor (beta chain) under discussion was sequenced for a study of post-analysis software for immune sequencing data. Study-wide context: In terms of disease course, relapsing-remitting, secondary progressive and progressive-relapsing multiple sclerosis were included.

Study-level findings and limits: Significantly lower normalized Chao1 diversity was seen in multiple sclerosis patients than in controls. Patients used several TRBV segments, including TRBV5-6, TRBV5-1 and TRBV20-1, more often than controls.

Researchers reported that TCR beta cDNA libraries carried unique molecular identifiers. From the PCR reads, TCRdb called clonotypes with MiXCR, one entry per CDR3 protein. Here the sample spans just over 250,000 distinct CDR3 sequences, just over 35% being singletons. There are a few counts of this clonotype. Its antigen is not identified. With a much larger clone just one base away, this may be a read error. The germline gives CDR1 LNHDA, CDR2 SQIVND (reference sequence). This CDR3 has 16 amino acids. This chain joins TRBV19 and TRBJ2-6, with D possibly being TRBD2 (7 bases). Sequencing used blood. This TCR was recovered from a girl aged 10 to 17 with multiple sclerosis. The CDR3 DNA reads TGTGCCAGTAGTCGAGGGGGGGCCTCTGGGGCCAACGTCCGGACTTTC. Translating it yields CASSRGGASGANVRTF.